This T cell receptor (beta chain) was observed in a study of T cells in Graves' hyperthyroidism and ophthalmopathy. Notes on the study in general: Most thyroid clonotypes expanded above 0.001 were also detected in blood. Model output signaled ophthalmopathy a median approximately 6 months ahead of onset. A model using 13 V-J features told ophthalmopathy apart from stable hyperthyroidism.

Comment on this clonotype: The target antigen is unknown.

Researchers took RNA transcripts and amplified the TCR beta CDR3 regions from them. Researchers ran a first-round RT-PCR on the TCR CDR3 using the HTBI primer set. TCRdb analysed the multiplex PCR reads with MiXCR anew, one entry per CDR3 protein. Of some 370,000 distinct CDR3 sequences in the sample, about 15% are singletons; the top ten hold approximately 30%. CDR1 and CDR2 (germline): LNHDA, SQIVND (reference sequence). The CDR3 runs 12 residues. Trimming took 5 bases from V and 5 from J; bases not matched to a gene: 3. The sequence was obtained from a young woman with Graves' hyperthyroidism that later progressed to Graves' ophthalmopathy. The chain links TRBV19 to TRBJ2-7; 7 nucleotides line up with TRBD2. Sequenced sample: blood. The CDR3 loop is CASSRGGNEQYF. The CDR3 DNA is TGTGCCAGTAGTCGGGGAGGGAACGAGCAGTACTTC.